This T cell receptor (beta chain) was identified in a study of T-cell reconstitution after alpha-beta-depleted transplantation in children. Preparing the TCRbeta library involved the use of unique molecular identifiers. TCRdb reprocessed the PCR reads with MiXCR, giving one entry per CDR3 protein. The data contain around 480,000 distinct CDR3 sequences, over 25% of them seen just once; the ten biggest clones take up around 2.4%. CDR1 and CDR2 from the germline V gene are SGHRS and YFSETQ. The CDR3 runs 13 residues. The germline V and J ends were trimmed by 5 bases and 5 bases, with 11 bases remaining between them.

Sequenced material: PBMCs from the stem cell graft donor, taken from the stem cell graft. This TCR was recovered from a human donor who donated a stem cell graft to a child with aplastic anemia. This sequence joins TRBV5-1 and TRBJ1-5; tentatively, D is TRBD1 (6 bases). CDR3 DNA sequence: TGCGCCAGCAGACAGGGTGTCGATCAGCCCCAGCATTTT. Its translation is CASRQGVDQPQHF.